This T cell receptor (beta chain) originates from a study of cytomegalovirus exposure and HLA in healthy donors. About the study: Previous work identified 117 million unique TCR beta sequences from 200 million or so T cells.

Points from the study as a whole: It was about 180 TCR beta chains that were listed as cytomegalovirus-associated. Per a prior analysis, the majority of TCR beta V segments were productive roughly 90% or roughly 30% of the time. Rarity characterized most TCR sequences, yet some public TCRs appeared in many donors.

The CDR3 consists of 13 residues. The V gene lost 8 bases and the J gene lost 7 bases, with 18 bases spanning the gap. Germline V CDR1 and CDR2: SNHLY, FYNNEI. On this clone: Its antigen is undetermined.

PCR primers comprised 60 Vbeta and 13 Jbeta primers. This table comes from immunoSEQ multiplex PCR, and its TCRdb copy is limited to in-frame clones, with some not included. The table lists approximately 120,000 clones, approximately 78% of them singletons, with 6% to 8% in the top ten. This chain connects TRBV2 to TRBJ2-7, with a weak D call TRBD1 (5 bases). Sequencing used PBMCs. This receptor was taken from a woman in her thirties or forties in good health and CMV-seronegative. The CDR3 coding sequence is TGTGCCAGCCTTGGGGCAGGATTGGGGGAGCAGTACTTC. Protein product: CASLGAGLGEQYF.